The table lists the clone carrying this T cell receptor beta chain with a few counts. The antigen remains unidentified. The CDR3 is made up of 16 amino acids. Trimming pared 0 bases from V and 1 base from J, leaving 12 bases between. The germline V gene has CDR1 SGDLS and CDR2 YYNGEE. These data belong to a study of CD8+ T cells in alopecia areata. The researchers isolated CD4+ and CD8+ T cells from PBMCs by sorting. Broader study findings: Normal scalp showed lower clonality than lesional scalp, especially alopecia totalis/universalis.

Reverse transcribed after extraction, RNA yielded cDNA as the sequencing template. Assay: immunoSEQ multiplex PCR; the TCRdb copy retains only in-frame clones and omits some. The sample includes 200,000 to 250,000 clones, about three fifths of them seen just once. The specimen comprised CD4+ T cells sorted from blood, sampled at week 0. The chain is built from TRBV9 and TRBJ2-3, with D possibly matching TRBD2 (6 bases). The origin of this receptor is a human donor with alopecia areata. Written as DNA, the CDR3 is TGTGCCAGCAGCGTAGGGACTACCCCGGGCACAGATACGCAGTATTTT. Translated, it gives CASSVGTTPGTDTQYF.